The 7 T cell receptor beta chains in this list originate from one sample, sequenced in a study of technical replicates of blood from a few donors. Only in-frame clones appear in the TCRdb table, and some are missing; sequencing was by immunoSEQ multiplex PCR. In the table there are tens of thousands of clones, roughly nine tenths of which are singletons. Sequencing was performed on PBMCs. The receptors shown here come from a human donor in good health. Some clones in this sample may be carry-over from other donors' samples.

The sample holds one count of this clone. The chain has TRBV4-2 and TRBJ2-1; D perhaps matches TRBD1 (6 bases). Germline CDR1 LGHNA, CDR2 YNFKEQ. CDR3 length: 15 amino acids. The V and J ends lost 1 base and 0 bases respectively, with 7 bases between them. CDR3 loop: CASSQGQDSYNEQFF. CDR3 sequence (DNA): TGTGCCAGCAGCCAAGGACAGGACTCCTACAATGAGCAGTTCTTC.

This chain links TRBV7-9 with TRBJ2-7; 8 bases align to TRBD1. The length of the CDR3 is 14 residues. The V segment lost 4 bases and the J segment 7 bases; nucleotides outside the gene matches: 9. Germline lookup yields CDR1 SEHNR and CDR2 FQNEAQ (reference sequence). The CDR3 is CASSSVTGEAEQYF. The CDR3 nucleotides are TGTGCCAGCAGCTCAGTGACAGGGGAGGCGGAGCAGTACTTC.

The V gene is TRBV6-5, the J gene TRBJ2-2; possible D gene TRBD2, 5 bases. CDR3 length: 12 residues. Between the trimmed V and J ends, which lost 7 bases and 4 bases, there was a span of 7 bases. Germline V gene data show CDR1 as MNHEY and CDR2 as SVGAGI. The CDR3: CASTSSTGELFF. The CDR3 DNA reads as TGTGCCAGCACTAGCTCCACCGGGGAGCTGTTTTTT.

This chain links TRBV7-2 with TRBJ2-7, with D unclear. Trimming removed 4 bases from V and 4 bases from J, with 11 bases in between. Germline CDR1 and CDR2: SGHTA and FQGNSA. The CDR3 contains 13 residues. CDR3 DNA: TGTGCCAGCAGCTCTTACCTCGGGTACGAGCAGTACTTC. Its translation: CASSSYLGYEQYF.

This rearrangement joins TRBV7-3 to TRBJ1-5; 11 bases match TRBD1. The CDR3 is 16 residues long. The J segment lost 8 bases and the V segment lost 0 bases, leaving 6 bases of the junction unmatched. Germline CDR1 reads SGHTA; CDR2 reads FQGTGA. DNA for the CDR3: TGTGCCAGCAGCTTAACTGCAGGACAGGGGGCGAAGCCCCAGCATTTT. This codes for CASSLTAGQGAKPQHF.

The chain recombines TRBV7-3 with TRBJ2-1; 10 bases are a match to TRBD1. This CDR3 is 16 amino acids long. With 5 bases clipped from V and 5 bases from J, the junction kept 9 bases outside the gene matches. The germline gives CDR1 SGHTA, CDR2 FQGTGA. The CDR3 DNA reads as TGTGCCAGCAGCATTACTCGGGACAGGGGAAACAATGAGCAGTTCTTC. Its translation is CASSITRDRGNNEQFF.

The J gene is TRBJ2-1, the V gene TRBV5-1; 8 bases agree with TRBD1. Germline CDR1 SGHRS, CDR2 YFSETQ. V lost 2 bases to trimming and J lost 12 bases; unmatched junction nucleotides: 13. This CDR3 is 15 amino acids long. The CDR3 DNA reads TGCGCCAGCAGCTTCTCACAGGGGGTACCCACGGGGCAGTTCTTC. This encodes CASSFSQGVPTGQFF.